This TCR beta chain was captured in a study of cytomegalovirus exposure and HLA in healthy donors. Study-wide results and caveats: Later work found that TCR association rates differed between HLA loci; DRB1 had the most and HLA-C the fewest. Compared with the roughly 700-donor mean, an Asian-associated ancestry cluster reportedly had fewer N-insertions, according to a later analysis. In an earlier analysis, productive rearrangement rates for most beta V segments clustered near 87% or 30%.

Regarding this clone: As yet, its antigen is unknown.

Primers included in the PCR were 60 Vbeta and 13 Jbeta primers. Libraries were prepared by immunoSEQ multiplex PCR; TCRdb keeps only in-frame clonotypes and omits some of them. The data contain 190,000 or so clones, 60% to 85% of them seen just once; the ten biggest clones take up 1.5%. Sequencing was performed on PBMCs. The source of this sequence is a girl aged 5-17 years in good health and CMV-seropositive.

The CDR3 spells CAISVGQGLQPQHF. For the CDR3, the DNA is TGTGCCATCAGTGTCGGACAGGGTCTACAGCCCCAGCATTTT. The rearrangement uses TRBV10-3 and TRBJ1-5; 8 nucleotides match TRBD1. V lost 4 bases, J lost 7 bases, and 6 bases stayed unmatched. Germline V gene sequence: CDR1 ENHRY, CDR2 SYGVKD. The CDR3 has 14 residues.